This is a list of T cell receptor beta chains from one sample in a study of blood T cells in healthy people across ages. From the 5' RACE reads, TCRdb called clonotypes with MiXCR, one entry per CDR3 protein. This table has approximately 880,000 distinct CDR3 sequences, roughly 52% appearing once. The sample taken for sequencing was blood. Receptor source: a man under 40 in good health. Both conserved end residues are part of each CDR3. Fields, in order: J gene, V gene, CDR3 protein.

J: TRBJ1-2
V: TRBV4-3
CDR3: CASSRNSGTGGSSYGYTF

J: TRBJ2-7
V: TRBV20-1
CDR3: CSARWQYAQYF

J: TRBJ2-7
V: TRBV20-1
CDR3: CSARRVEYGQSGEQYF

J: TRBJ2-7
V: TRBV6-5
CDR3: CASRPHRSPYEQYF

J: TRBJ1-5
V: TRBV4-1
CDR3: CASSQERVQPQHF

J: TRBJ2-3
V: TRBV2
CDR3: CASSEIRGTPTDTQYF

J: TRBJ2-7
V: TRBV18
CDR3: CASSPPGQGSGGEQYF

J: TRBJ2-1
V: TRBV12-3/TRBV12-4
CDR3: CASTFDRVVSNEQFF

J: TRBJ2-1
V: TRBV2
CDR3: CASRQVLYNEQFF

J: TRBJ2-6
V: TRBV5-6
CDR3: CASSSTGVYFSGANVLTF

J: .
V: TRBV5-1
CDR3: CASSSQQGFGYEQYF

J: TRBJ2-1
V: TRBV29-1
CDR3: CSVGRSGGPGEQFF

J: TRBJ2-3
V: TRBV14
CDR3: CASSPNGGGGRTDTQYF

J: TRBJ1-1
V: TRBV12-3/TRBV12-4
CDR3: CASSRGTLNTEAFF

J: TRBJ2-7
V: TRBV29-1
CDR3: CSALQDNEQYF

J: TRBJ2-3
V: TRBV12-3/TRBV12-4
CDR3: CASSLGSGVGTDTQYF

J: TRBJ1-2
V: TRBV25-1
CDR3: CASSEGGYMNYGYTF

J: TRBJ1-1
V: TRBV6-5
CDR3: CASSYSVELNTEAFF

J: TRBJ2-1
V: TRBV5-1
CDR3: CASSLAGGLRNEQFF

J: TRBJ2-3
V: TRBV9
CDR3: CASSEPGLQFTDTQYF